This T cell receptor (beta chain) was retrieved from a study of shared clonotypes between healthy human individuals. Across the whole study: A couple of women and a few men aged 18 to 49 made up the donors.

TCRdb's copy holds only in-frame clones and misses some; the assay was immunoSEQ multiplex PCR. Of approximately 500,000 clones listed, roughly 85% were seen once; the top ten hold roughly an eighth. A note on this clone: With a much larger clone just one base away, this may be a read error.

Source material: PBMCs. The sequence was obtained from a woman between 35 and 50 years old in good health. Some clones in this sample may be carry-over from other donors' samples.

The CDR3 spells CASSQDRGSSYEQYF. For the CDR3, the DNA is TGTGCCAGCAGCCAAGACAGGGGAAGCTCCTACGAGCAGTACTTC. V gene TRBV14 combines with J gene TRBJ2-5, with D tentatively TRBD1 (6 bases). The J call may not be correct, given that the DNA end is closer to TRBJ2-7. The CDR3 has 15 residues. Germline V gives CDR1 SGHDN, CDR2 FVKESK.